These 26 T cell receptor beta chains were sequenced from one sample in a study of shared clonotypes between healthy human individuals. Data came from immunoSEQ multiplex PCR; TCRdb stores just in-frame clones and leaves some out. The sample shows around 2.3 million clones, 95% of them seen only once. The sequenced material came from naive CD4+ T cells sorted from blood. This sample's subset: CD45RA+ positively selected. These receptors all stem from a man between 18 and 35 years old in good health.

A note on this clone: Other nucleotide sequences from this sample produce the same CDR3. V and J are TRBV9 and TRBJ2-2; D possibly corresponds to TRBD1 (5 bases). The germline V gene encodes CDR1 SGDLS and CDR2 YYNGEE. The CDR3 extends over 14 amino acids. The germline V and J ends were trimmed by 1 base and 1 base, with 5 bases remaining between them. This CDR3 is CASSVRGNTGELFF. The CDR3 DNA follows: TGTGCCAGCAGCGTAAGGGGGAACACCGGGGAGCTGTTTTTT. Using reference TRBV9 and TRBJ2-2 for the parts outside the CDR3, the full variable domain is DSGVTQTPKHLITATGQRVTLRCSPRSGDLSVYWYQQSLDQGLQFLIQYYNGEERAKGNILERFSAQQFPDLHSELNLSSLELGDSALYFCASSVRGNTGELFFGEGSRLTVL.

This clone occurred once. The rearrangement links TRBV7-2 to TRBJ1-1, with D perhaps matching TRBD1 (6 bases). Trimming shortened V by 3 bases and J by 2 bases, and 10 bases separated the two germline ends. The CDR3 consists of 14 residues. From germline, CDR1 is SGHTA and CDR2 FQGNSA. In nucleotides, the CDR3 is TGTGCCAGCAGCTTCAGCAGGGGCAACACTGAAGCTTTCTTT. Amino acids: CASSFSRGNTEAFF.

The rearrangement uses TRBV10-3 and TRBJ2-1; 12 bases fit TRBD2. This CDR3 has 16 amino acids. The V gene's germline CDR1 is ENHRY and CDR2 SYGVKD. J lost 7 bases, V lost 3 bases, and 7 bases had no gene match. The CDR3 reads CAISDPSSGRGNEQFF. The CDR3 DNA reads TGTGCCATCAGTGATCCTTCTAGCGGGAGGGGGAATGAGCAGTTCTTC.

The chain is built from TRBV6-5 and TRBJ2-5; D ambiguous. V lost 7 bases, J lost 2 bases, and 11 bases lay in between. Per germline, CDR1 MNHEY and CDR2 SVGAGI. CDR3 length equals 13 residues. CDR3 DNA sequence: TGTGCCAGCACCGCAGCCCCTCAAGAGACCCAGTACTTC. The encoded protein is CASTAAPQETQYF.

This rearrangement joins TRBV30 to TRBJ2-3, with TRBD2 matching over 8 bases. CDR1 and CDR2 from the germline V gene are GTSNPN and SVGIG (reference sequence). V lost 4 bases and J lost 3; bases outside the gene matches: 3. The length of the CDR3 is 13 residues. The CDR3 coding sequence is TGTGCCTGGAACGCGGGAGGAACAGATACGCAGTATTTT. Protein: CAWNAGGTDTQYF.

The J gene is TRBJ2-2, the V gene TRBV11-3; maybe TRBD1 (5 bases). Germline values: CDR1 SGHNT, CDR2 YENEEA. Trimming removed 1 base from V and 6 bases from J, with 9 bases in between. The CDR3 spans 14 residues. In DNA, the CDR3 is TGTGCCAGCAGCTTAGTAGGGGTCTCCGGGGAGCTGTTTTTT. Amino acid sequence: CASSLVGVSGELFF. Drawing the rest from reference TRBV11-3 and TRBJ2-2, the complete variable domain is EAGVVQSPRYKIIEKKQPVAFWCNPISGHNTLYWYLQNLGQGPELLIRYENEEAVDDSQLPKDRFSAERLKGVDSTLKIQPAELGDSAVYLCASSLVGVSGELFFGEGSRLTVL.

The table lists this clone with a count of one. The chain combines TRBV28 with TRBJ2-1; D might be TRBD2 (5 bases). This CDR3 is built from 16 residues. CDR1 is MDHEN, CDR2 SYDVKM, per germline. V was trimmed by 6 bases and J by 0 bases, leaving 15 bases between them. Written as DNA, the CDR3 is TGTGCCAGCAGCCCATATCGGAGCGGCTCCTACAATGAGCAGTTCTTC. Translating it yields CASSPYRSGSYNEQFF.

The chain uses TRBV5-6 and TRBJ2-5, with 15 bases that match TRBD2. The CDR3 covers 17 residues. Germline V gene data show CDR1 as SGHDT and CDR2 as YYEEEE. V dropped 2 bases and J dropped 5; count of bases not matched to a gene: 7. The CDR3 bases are TGTGCCAGCAGCTTACGGACTAGCGGGAGGGCGGGGGAGACCCAGTACTTC. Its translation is CASSLRTSGRAGETQYF.

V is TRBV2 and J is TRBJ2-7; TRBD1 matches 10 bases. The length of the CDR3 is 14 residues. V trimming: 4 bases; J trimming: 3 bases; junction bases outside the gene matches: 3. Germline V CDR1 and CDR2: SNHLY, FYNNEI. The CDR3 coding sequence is TGTGCCAGCAGTGGGGACAGGGGAAACTACGAGCAGTACTTC. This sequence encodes CASSGDRGNYEQYF.

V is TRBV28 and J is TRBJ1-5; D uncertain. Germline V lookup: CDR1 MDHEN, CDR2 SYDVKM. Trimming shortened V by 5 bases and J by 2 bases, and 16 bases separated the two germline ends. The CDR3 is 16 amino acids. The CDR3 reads CASSPMGYGGNQPQHF. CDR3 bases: TGTGCCAGCAGTCCGATGGGGTACGGGGGCAATCAGCCCCAGCATTTT. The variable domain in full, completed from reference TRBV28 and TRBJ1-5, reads DVKVTQSSRYLVKRTGEKVFLECVQDMDHENMFWYRQDPGLGLRLIYFSYDVKMKEKGDIPEGYSVSREKKERFSLILESASTNQTSMYLCASSPMGYGGNQPQHFGDGTRLSIL.

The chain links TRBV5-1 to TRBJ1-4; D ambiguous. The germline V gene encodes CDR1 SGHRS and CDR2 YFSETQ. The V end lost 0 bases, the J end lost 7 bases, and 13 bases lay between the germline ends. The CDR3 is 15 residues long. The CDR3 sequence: CASSLGQVVGEKLFF. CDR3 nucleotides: TGCGCCAGCAGCTTGGGGCAGGTAGTTGGTGAAAAACTGTTTTTT.

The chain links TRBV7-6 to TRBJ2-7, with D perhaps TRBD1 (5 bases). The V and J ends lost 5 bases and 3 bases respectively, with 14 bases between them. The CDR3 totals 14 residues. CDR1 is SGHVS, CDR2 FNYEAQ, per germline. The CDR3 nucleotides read TGTGCCAGCAGCGCTAAACAGGATAGCTACGAGCAGTACTTC. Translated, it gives CASSAKQDSYEQYF.

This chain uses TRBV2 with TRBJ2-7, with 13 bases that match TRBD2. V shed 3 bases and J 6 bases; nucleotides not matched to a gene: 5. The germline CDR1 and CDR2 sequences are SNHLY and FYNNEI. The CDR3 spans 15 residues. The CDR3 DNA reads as TGTGCCAGCAGTGAGTGGACTAGCGGGAGTTCCGAGCAGTACTTC. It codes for CASSEWTSGSSEQYF.

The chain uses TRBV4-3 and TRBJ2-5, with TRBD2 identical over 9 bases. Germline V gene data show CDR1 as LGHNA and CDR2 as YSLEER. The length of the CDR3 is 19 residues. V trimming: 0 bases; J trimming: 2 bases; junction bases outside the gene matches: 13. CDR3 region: CASSQDLLAGYRLQETQYF. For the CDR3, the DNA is TGCGCCAGCAGCCAAGATCTGCTAGCGGGGTACCGGTTGCAAGAGACCCAGTACTTC.

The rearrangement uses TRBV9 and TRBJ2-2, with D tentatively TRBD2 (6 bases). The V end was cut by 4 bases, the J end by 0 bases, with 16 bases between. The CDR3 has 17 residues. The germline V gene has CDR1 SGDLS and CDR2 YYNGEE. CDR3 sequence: CASSRSGGSTNTGELFF. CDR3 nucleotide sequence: TGTGCCAGCAGCCGCAGTGGGGGGTCCACGAACACCGGGGAGCTGTTTTTT.

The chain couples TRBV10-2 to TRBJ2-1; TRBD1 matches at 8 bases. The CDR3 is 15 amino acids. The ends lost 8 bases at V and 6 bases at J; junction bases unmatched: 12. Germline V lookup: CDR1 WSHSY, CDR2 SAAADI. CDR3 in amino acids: CASGRGTGVSNEQFF. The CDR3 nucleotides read TGCGCCAGCGGCCGAGGGACAGGAGTTTCCAATGAGCAGTTCTTC.

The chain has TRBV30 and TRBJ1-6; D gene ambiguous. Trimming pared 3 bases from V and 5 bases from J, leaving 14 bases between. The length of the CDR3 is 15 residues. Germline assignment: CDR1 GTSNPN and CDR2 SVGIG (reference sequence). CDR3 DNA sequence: TGTGCCTGGAGCGCAACCGGAGGAAATAATTCACCCCTCCACTTT. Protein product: CAWSATGGNNSPLHF.

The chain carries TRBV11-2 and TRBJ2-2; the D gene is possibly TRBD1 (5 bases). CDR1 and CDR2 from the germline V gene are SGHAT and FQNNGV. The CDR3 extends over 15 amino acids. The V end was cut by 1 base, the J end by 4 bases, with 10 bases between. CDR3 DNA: TGTGCCAGCAGCTTAGCAGGGCTTGGCACCGGGGAGCTGTTTTTT. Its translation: CASSLAGLGTGELFF. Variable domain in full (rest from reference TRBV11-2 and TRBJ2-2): EAGVAQSPRYKIIEKRQSVAFWCNPISGHATLYWYQQILGQGPKLLIQFQNNGVVDDSQLPKDRFSAERLKGVDSTLKIQPAKLEDSAVYLCASSLAGLGTGELFFGEGSRLTVL.

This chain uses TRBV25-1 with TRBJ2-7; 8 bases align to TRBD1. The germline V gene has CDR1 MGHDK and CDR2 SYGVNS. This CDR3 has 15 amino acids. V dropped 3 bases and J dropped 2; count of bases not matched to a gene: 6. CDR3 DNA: TGTGCCAGCAGTGACCGGACAGGGAGCGCCTACGAGCAGTACTTC. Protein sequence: CASSDRTGSAYEQYF.

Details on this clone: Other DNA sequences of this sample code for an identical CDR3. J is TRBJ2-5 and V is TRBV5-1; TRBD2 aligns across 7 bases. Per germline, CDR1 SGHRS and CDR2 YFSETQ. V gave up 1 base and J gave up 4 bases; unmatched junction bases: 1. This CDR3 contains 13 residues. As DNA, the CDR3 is TGCGCCAGCAGCTTGCCTAGCGGAGAGACCCAGTACTTC. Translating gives CASSLPSGETQYF.

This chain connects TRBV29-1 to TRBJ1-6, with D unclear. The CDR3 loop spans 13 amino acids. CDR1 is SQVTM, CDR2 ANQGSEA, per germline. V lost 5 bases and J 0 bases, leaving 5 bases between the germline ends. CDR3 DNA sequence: TGCAGCGTTCAGAGCTCCTATAATTCACCCCTCCACTTT. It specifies CSVQSSYNSPLHF. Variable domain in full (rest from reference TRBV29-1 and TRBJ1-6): SAVISQKPSRDICQRGTSLTIQCQVDSQVTMMFWYRQQPGQSLTLIATANQGSEATYESGFVIDKFPISRPNLTFSTLTVSNMSPEDSSIYLCSVQSSYNSPLHFGNGTRLTVT.

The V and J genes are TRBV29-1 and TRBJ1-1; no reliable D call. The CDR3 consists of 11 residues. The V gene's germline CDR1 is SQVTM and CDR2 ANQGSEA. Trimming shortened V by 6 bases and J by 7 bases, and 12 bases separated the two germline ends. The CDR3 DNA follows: TGCAGCGTAAACCGGGGTGATGAAGCTTTCTTT. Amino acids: CSVNRGDEAFF.

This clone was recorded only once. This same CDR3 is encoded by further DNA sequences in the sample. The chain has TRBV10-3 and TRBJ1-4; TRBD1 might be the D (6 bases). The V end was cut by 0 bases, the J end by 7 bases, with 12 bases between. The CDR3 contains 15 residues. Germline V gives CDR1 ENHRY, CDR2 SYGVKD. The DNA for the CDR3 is TGTGCCATCAGTGAGTCGGGGGGCTTGGGTGAAAAACTGTTTTTT. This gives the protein CAISESGGLGEKLFF.

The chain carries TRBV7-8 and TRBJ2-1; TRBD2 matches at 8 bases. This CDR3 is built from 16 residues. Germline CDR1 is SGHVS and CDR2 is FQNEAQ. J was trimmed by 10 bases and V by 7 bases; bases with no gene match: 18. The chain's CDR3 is CASTSVGQRGSWEQFF. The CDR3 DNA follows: TGTGCCAGCACGTCCGTTGGCCAGCGGGGGTCCTGGGAGCAGTTCTTC.

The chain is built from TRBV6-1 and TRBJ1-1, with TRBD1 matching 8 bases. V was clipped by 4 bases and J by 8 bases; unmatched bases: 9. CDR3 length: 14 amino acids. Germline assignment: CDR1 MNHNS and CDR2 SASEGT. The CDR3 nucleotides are TGTGCCAGCAGTGTCTTTGGACAGGGCGGCGAAGCTTTCTTT. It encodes CASSVFGQGGEAFF.

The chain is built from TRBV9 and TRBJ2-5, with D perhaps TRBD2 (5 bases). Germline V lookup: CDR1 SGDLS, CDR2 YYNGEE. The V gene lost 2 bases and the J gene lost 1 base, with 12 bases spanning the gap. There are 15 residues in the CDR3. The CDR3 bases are TGTGCCAGCAGCGTCCGGGATTGGGGCCAAGAGACCCAGTACTTC. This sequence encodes CASSVRDWGQETQYF.